Below, one T cell receptor (beta chain) is given with its context. No antigen is known for it. This same CDR3 is encoded by further DNA sequences in the sample. CDR1 SGHAT and CDR2 FQNNGV come from the germline V gene. Losses at the gene ends were 5 bases for V and 5 bases for J; bases not matched to a gene: 2. The CDR3 length is 14 residues. Caucasian adults living in Nashville, Tennessee, provided all samples. The authors sequenced unsorted PBMC DNA on ten immunoSEQ deep assay plates. TCRdb's table, derived via immunoSEQ multiplex PCR, lists solely in-frame clones and lacks some. Of about 460,000 clones listed, 70% to 80% are singletons. The sample is drawn from a study of shared clonotypes between healthy human individuals. Study results and caveats: Clonotype sharing among donors likely depends on sequencing depth.

The clonotype was recovered from a woman aged 35 to 49 in good health. Some clones in this sample may be carry-over from other donors' samples. V and J are TRBV11-2 and TRBJ2-5; 13 positions agree with TRBD2. Specimen: PBMCs. The CDR3 DNA reads TGTGCCAGCAGCCCGGGACTAGCGGGGGAGACCCAGTACTTC. This encodes CASSPGLAGETQYF.